The 27 T cell receptor beta chains below all came from one sample that was sequenced in a study of graft-versus-host responses after intestinal transplantation. These receptors' targets are unknown. The data were produced by immunoSEQ multiplex PCR, yet TCRdb's version contains in-frame clones alone and is incomplete. This table holds 85,000 to 100,000 clones, 75% to 90% found once. Sample: unstimulated CD4+ T cells sorted from spleen or lymph node cells, taken before intestinal transplant. The receptors originated from a human donor who received an intestinal transplant.

The chain carries TRBV7-9 and TRBJ2-7; a possible D gene is TRBD1 (5 bases). The CDR3 contains 14 residues. Germline CDR1 reads SEHNR; CDR2 reads FQNEAQ (reference sequence). V lost 5 bases and J lost 2, with 13 bases in between. The CDR3 nucleotides are TGTGCCAGCAGCAAGACACAGGCGCCCTACGAGCAGTACTTC. Its translation: CASSKTQAPYEQYF.

This clone was found once. The chain recombines TRBV18 with TRBJ2-3; 8 bases agree with TRBD1. CDR3 length: 16 amino acids. With V trimmed by 3 bases and J by 4 bases, 9 bases remained unmatched. Germline-derived CDR1 and CDR2 are KGHSH and LQKENI. CDR3 in DNA: TGTGCCAGCTCACCCCCGGACAGGGCGGAAGCAGATACGCAGTATTTT. This encodes CASSPPDRAEADTQYF.

This clone was seen only a few times. The chain combines TRBV6-5 with TRBJ1-2, with 10 bases matching TRBD1. The CDR3 is 15 residues long. V shed 2 bases and J 3 bases; nucleotides not matched to a gene: 3. Looked up from germline, CDR1 is MNHEY and CDR2 is SVGAGI. Here the CDR3 reads CASSYAGTGDYGYTF. The CDR3 region has the DNA TGTGCCAGCAGTTACGCAGGGACAGGGGACTATGGCTACACCTTC.

The chain links TRBV11-3 to TRBJ2-5; D is perhaps TRBD2 (6 bases). Germline V gives CDR1 SGHNT, CDR2 YENEEA. This CDR3 has 13 amino acids. V lost 1 base to trimming and J lost 7 bases, with 10 bases between them. The CDR3 coding sequence is TGTGCCAGCAGCTTAGTCGTGGGGGGGACCCAGTACTTC. Translated, it gives CASSLVVGGTQYF.

V gene TRBV5-4 combines with J gene TRBJ1-6; D remains unclear. This CDR3 contains 12 residues. Between the trimmed V and J ends, which lost 1 base and 9 bases, there was a span of 5 bases. Per germline, CDR1 SGHNT and CDR2 YYREEE (reference sequence). This chain's CDR3 is CASSLSGSPLHF. Written as DNA, the CDR3 is TGTGCCAGCAGCTTGTCGGGTTCACCCCTCCACTTT.

The rearrangement links TRBV18 to TRBJ2-1; 7 positions match TRBD2. Germline trimming cut 3 bases from V and 4 bases from J; bases unmatched to any gene: 9. Germline V gene sequence: CDR1 KGHSH, CDR2 LQKENI. The length of the CDR3 is 16 residues. As DNA, the CDR3 is TGTGCCAGCTCACCGGAGCGGGGAGGCCAGTACAATGAGCAGTTCTTC. Translating it yields CASSPERGGQYNEQFF.

The V and J genes are TRBV6-5 and TRBJ2-5; 10 positions match TRBD2. The V segment lost 2 bases and the J segment 5 bases; nucleotides outside the gene matches: 5. The CDR3 length is 15 residues. CDR1 MNHEY and CDR2 SVGAGI come from the germline V gene. The CDR3 DNA follows: TGTGCCAGCAGTTACAGGCTAGCGGGGGATGAGACCCAGTACTTC. This encodes CASSYRLAGDETQYF.

The chain is built from TRBV4-1 and TRBJ2-5, with D unclear. CDR1 is MGHRA, CDR2 YSYEKL, per germline. With 2 bases removed from V and 4 bases from J, the gap between germline ends came to 8 bases. The length of the CDR3 is 13 residues. This chain's CDR3 is CASSQTVLETQYF. The CDR3 DNA is TGCGCCAGCAGCCAAACAGTATTAGAGACCCAGTACTTC.

V is TRBV7-9 and J is TRBJ2-7; 8 nucleotides agree with TRBD2. Germline trimming cut 5 bases from V and 7 bases from J; bases unmatched to any gene: 4. This CDR3 region has 12 residues. CDR1 SEHNR and CDR2 FQNEAQ come from the germline V gene (reference sequence). In DNA form, the CDR3 reads TGTGCCAGCAGCCCGGGGGGGTGGGAGCAGTACTTC. Protein: CASSPGGWEQYF.

V usage is TRBV2 and J usage is TRBJ2-5; D remains ambiguous. V was shortened by 6 bases and J by 5 bases, with 10 bases between the two germline ends. This CDR3 is built from 12 residues. The germline V gene encodes CDR1 SNHLY and CDR2 FYNNEI. As DNA, the CDR3 is TGTGCCAGCAGGAACGTTGCGGAGACCCAGTACTTC. The encoded protein is CASRNVAETQYF. Together with reference TRBV2 and TRBJ2-5, the CDR3 gives the full variable domain: EPEVTQTPSHQVTQMGQEVILRCVPISNHLYFYWYRQILGQKVEFLVSFYNNEISEKSEIFDDQFSVERPDGSNFTLKIRSTKLEDSAMYFCASRNVAETQYFGPGTRLLVL.

A single count supports this clone. The chain carries TRBV19 and TRBJ2-2; the match to TRBD1 covers 8 bases. V lost 8 bases, J lost 3 bases, and 5 bases stayed unmatched. The CDR3 runs 14 residues. Germline assignment: CDR1 LNHDA and CDR2 SQIVND (reference sequence). The CDR3 bases are TGTGCCAGTGGAAGGACAGGGTACACCGGGGAGCTGTTTTTT. It is translated as CASGRTGYTGELFF.

V is TRBV10-3 and J is TRBJ1-2; D gene unclear. Trimming shortened V by 2 bases and J by 7 bases, and 8 bases separated the two germline ends. CDR1 and CDR2 from the germline V gene are ENHRY and SYGVKD. This CDR3 is built from 12 residues. CDR3 DNA: TGTGCCATCAGTGAGGGGGAGGGTGGCTACACCTTC. It yields the protein CAISEGEGGYTF.

The chain combines TRBV14 with TRBJ2-7, with TRBD1 matching over 9 bases. The germline CDR1 and CDR2 sequences are SGHDN and FVKESK. Trimming cost V 4 bases and J 4 bases; bases outside gene matches: 11. This CDR3 spans 16 amino acids. CDR3 sequence: CASSRQGGTGLYEQYF. The CDR3 region has the DNA TGTGCCAGCAGCCGCCAGGGGGGGACAGGGCTTTACGAGCAGTACTTC.

The chain carries TRBV7-3 and TRBJ2-2; unclear D gene. CDR3 length: 13 residues. Germline CDR1 and CDR2: SGHTA and FQGTGA. Deletions cut 5 bases from V and 10 bases from J, with 14 bases between. CDR3 loop: CASSPGSMAELFF. The DNA of the CDR3 is TGTGCCAGCAGCCCAGGCTCCATGGCGGAGCTGTTTTTT.

The CDR3 region has the DNA TGTGCCAGCAGCGCCCGACTAGCGGGGGTGGAGACCCAGTACTTC. It yields the protein CASSARLAGVETQYF. V usage is TRBV9 and J usage is TRBJ2-5, with TRBD2 matching 12 bases. The CDR3 sequence is 15 residues long. Germline trimming cut 3 bases from V and 5 bases from J; bases unmatched to any gene: 5. CDR1 and CDR2 (germline): SGDLS, YYNGEE.

The chain combines TRBV2 with TRBJ2-5; D may be TRBD1 (6 bases). The V end was cut by 2 bases, the J end by 5 bases, with 15 bases between. Per germline, CDR1 SNHLY and CDR2 FYNNEI. The CDR3 runs to 15 residues. CDR3 DNA sequence: TGTGCCAGCAGTGAATTCCAGGGGTCGGGGGAGACCCAGTACTTC. Its protein is CASSEFQGSGETQYF.

This clone was recorded a few times. The genes are TRBV27 and TRBJ1-2; a possible D gene is TRBD1 (5 bases). The CDR3 loop spans 16 amino acids. Trimming took off 6 bases at V and 0 bases at J, with 17 bases between the two ends. Germline CDR1 reads MNHEY; CDR2 reads SMNVEV (reference sequence). The CDR3 loop reads CASRGPGTAANYGYTF. In DNA form, the CDR3 reads TGTGCCAGCAGGGGGCCGGGGACTGCAGCTAACTATGGCTACACCTTC.

The chain is built from TRBV5-1 and TRBJ1-1; D perhaps matches TRBD1 (6 bases). The germline V gene encodes CDR1 SGHRS and CDR2 YFSETQ. The CDR3 is 15 residues long. V shed 2 bases and J shed 4 bases, with 15 bases lying between them. CDR3 sequence: CASSFGRGFGTEAFF. The CDR3 DNA reads as TGCGCCAGCAGCTTTGGCAGGGGATTCGGCACTGAAGCTTTCTTT.

J is TRBJ2-1 and V is TRBV6-1, with 8 bases fitting TRBD1. V was clipped by 7 bases and J by 8 bases; unmatched bases: 10. This CDR3 has 14 amino acids. Germline V CDR1 and CDR2: MNHNS, SASEGT. The chain's CDR3 is CASTRDRSGYEQFF. The CDR3 DNA reads as TGTGCCAGCACCAGGGACAGGTCTGGGTATGAGCAGTTCTTC.

Written as DNA, the CDR3 is TGTGCTAGTGGTTGGCGGACAGACACTGAAGCTTTCTTT. It codes for CASGWRTDTEAFF. This chain connects TRBV12-5 to TRBJ1-1; possibly TRBD1 for D (6 bases). CDR1 LGHNT and CDR2 FRNRAP come from the germline V gene. The CDR3 has 13 amino acids. V lost 4 bases, J lost 3 bases, and 9 bases lay in between. Based on the CDR3 plus reference TRBV12-5 and TRBJ1-1, the full variable domain is DARVTQTPRHKVTEMGQEVTMRCQPILGHNTVFWYRQTMMQGLELLAYFRNRAPLDDSGMPKDRFSAEMPDATLATLKIQPSEPRDSAVYFCASGWRTDTEAFFGQGTRLTVV.

The rearrangement joins TRBV7-8 to TRBJ1-1; 9 positions match TRBD1. The CDR3 is 19 residues long. Germline trimming cut 5 bases from V and 1 base from J; bases unmatched to any gene: 17. Germline CDR1 reads SGHVS; CDR2 reads FQNEAQ. The CDR3 region is CASSPTQTGTGRGNTEAFF. CDR3 nucleotide sequence: TGTGCCAGCAGCCCAACCCAAACCGGGACAGGGAGGGGGAACACTGAAGCTTTCTTT. Using reference TRBV7-8 and TRBJ1-1 for the parts outside the CDR3, the full variable domain is GAGVSQSPRYKVAKRGQDVALRCDPISGHVSLFWYQQALGQGPEFLTYFQNEAQLDKSGLPSDRFFAERPEGSVSTLKIQRTQQEDSAVYLCASSPTQTGTGRGNTEAFFGQGTRLTVV.

This chain joins TRBV7-3 and TRBJ1-1; D perhaps matches TRBD1 (5 bases). Germline values: CDR1 SGHTA, CDR2 FQGTGA. The CDR3 sequence is 14 residues long. Trimming removed 2 bases from V and 1 base from J, with 8 bases in between. The DNA for the CDR3 is TGTGCCAGCAGCTTAGGCGGGACGAACACTGAAGCTTTCTTT. Its protein is CASSLGGTNTEAFF.

The chain couples TRBV6-6 to TRBJ2-1; 7 positions match TRBD1. Germline CDR1 is MNHNY and CDR2 is SVGAGI (reference sequence). V lost 7 bases to trimming and J lost 1 base; unmatched junction nucleotides: 7. The length of the CDR3 is 15 residues. CDR3 residues: CASTRARGSYNEQFF. CDR3 nucleotide sequence: TGTGCCAGCACCCGAGCCAGGGGGTCCTACAATGAGCAGTTCTTC.

This sequence joins TRBV13 and TRBJ1-2; no firm D call. V was clipped by 3 bases and J by 4 bases, with 9 bases between them. The CDR3 covers 13 residues. Per germline, CDR1 PRHDT and CDR2 FYEKMQ (reference sequence). CDR3 sequence (DNA): TGTGCCAGCAGCTTGGGCGAATTCTATGGCTACACCTTC. Encoded protein: CASSLGEFYGYTF.

This chain uses TRBV7-8 with TRBJ1-1, with D maybe TRBD1 (5 bases). Looked up from germline, CDR1 is SGHVS and CDR2 is FQNEAQ. The CDR3 loop spans 13 amino acids. Deletions cut 5 bases from V and 5 bases from J, with 12 bases between. The DNA of the CDR3 is TGTGCCAGCAGCCTTGGTGGGGGGACTGAAGCTTTCTTT. Protein: CASSLGGGTEAFF.

The rearrangement uses TRBV19 and TRBJ1-4; D not resolved. Trimming removed 7 bases at V and 3 bases at J, with 15 bases between. Germline CDR1 is LNHDA and CDR2 is SQIVND (reference sequence). The CDR3 has 15 residues. CDR3 protein: CASTYPLEANEKLFF. The CDR3 DNA is TGTGCCAGTACCTACCCTTTAGAGGCTAATGAAAAACTGTTTTTT.

The chain recombines TRBV5-5 with TRBJ1-2; no firm D call. CDR3 size: 12 residues. Trimming cost V 4 bases and J 8 bases, with 12 bases left between them. Germline V lookup: CDR1 SGHKS, CDR2 YYEKEE (reference sequence). The CDR3 bases are TGTGCCAGCAGCCCCCTAACTTTGGGCTACACCTTC. Protein product: CASSPLTLGYTF.